The 2 T cell receptor beta chains listed next were all sequenced from one sample in a study of graft-versus-host responses after intestinal transplantation. These receptors have no identified antigens. Sequencing used immunoSEQ multiplex PCR; TCRdb keeps in-frame clones, though not all of them. The data show more than 95,000 clones, approximately 90% seen once. The sample was unstimulated CD4+ T cells sorted from spleen or lymph node cells, taken before intestinal transplant. The receptor source for this set is a human donor who received an intestinal transplant.

This clone was picked up one time. J is TRBJ1-1 and V is TRBV7-9, with a tentative D call TRBD1 (5 bases). Germline CDR1 is SEHNR and CDR2 is FQNEAQ (reference sequence). With 2 bases removed from V and 3 bases from J, the gap between germline ends came to 16 bases. CDR3 length: 16 residues. The CDR3 DNA reads TGTGCCAGCAGCTTAAGGCTCTTCTCCAGGGACACTGAAGCTTTCTTT. It is translated as CASSLRLFSRDTEAFF.

This sequence joins TRBV5-1 and TRBJ2-7; D might be TRBD1 (5 bases). Trimming took 6 bases from V and 1 from J, leaving 11 bases between them. From germline, CDR1 is SGHRS and CDR2 YFSETQ. The CDR3 is 13 amino acids. The CDR3 protein is CASTGAGSYEQYF. The CDR3 DNA sequence: TGCGCCAGCACTGGGGCAGGTTCCTACGAGCAGTACTTC.